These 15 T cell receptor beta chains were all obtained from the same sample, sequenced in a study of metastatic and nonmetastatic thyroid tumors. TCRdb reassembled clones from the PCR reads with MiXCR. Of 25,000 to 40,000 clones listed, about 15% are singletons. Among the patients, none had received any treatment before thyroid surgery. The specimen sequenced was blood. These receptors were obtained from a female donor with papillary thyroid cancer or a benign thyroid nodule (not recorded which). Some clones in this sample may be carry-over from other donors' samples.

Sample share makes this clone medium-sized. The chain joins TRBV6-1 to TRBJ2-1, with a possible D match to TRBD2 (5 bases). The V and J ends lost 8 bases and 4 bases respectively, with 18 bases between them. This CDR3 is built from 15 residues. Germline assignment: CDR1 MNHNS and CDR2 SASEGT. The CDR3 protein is CASGKRIGRYNEQFF. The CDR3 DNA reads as TGTGCCAGCGGAAAGCGGATCGGAAGATACAATGAGCAGTTCTTC.

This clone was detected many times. The CDR3 bases are TGTGCCAGCAGTTTATCCCCCGGGAGTCCACCCCTCCACTTT. Its translation: CASSLSPGSPPLHF. This chain joins TRBV28 and TRBJ1-6, with D unclear. Germline V gene lookup returns CDR1 MDHEN and CDR2 SYDVKM. Trimming took off 1 base at V and 11 bases at J, with 12 bases between the two ends. The CDR3 runs 14 residues.

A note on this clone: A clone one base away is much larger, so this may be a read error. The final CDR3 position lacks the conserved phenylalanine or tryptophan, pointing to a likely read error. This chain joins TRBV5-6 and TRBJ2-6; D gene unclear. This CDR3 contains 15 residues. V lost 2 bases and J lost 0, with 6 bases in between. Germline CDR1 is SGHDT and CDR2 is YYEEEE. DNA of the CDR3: TGTGCCAGCAGCTTCCTAGGCTCTGGGGCCAACGTCCTGACTCTC. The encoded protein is CASSFLGSGANVLTL.

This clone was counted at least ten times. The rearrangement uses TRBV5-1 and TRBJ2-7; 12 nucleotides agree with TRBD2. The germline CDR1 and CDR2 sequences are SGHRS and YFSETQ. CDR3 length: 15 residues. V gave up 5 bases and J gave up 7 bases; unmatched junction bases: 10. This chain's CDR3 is CASSTASGGAGEQYF. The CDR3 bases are TGCGCCAGCAGTACCGCTAGCGGGGGGGCCGGGGAGCAGTACTTC.

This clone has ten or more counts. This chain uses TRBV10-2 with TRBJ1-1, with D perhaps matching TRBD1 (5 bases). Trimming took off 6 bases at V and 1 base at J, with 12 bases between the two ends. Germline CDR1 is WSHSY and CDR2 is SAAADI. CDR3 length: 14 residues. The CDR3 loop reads CASRLGHANTEAFF. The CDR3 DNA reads TGCGCCAGCAGACTTGGACACGCGAACACTGAAGCTTTCTTT.

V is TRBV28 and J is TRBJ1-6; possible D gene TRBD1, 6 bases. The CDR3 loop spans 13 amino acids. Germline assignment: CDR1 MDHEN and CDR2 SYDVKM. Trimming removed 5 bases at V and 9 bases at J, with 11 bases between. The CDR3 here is CASSVQGVSPLHF. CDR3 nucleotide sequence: TGTGCCAGCAGTGTACAGGGAGTTTCACCCCTCCACTTT.

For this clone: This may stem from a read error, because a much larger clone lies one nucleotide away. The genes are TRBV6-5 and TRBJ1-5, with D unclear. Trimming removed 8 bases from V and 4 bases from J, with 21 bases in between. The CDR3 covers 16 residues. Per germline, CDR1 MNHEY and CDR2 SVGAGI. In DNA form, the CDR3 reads TGTGCCAGCTCTCTCGACGCTCCGTATGAGAATCAGCCCCAGCATTTT. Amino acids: CASSLDAPYENQPQHF.

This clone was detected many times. In DNA form, the CDR3 reads TGTGCCAGCAGCCATGGGGAAACCGGGGAGCTGTTTTTT. As protein: CASSHGETGELFF. The chain joins TRBV4-2 to TRBJ2-2; no reliable D call. Germline lookup yields CDR1 LGHNA and CDR2 YNFKEQ. Trimming cost V 3 bases and J 5 bases, with 7 bases left between them. This CDR3 spans 13 amino acids.

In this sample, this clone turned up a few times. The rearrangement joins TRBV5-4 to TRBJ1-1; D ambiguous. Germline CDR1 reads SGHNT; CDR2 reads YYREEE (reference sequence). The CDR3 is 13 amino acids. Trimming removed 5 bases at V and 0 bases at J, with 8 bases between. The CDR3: CASSSGMNTEAFF. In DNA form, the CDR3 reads TGTGCCAGCAGTTCCGGGATGAACACTGAAGCTTTCTTT.

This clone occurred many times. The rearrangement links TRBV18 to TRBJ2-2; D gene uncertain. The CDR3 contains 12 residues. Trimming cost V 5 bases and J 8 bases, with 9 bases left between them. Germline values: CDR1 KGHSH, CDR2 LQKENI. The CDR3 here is CASSVGRGELFF. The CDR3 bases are TGTGCCAGCTCAGTTGGACGTGGGGAGCTGTTTTTT. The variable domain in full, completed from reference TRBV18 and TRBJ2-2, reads NAGVMQNPRHLVRRRGQEARLRCSPMKGHSHVYWYRQLPEEGLKFMVYLQKENIIDESGMPKERFSAEFPKEGPSILRIQQVVRGDSAAYFCASSVGRGELFFGEGSRLTVL.

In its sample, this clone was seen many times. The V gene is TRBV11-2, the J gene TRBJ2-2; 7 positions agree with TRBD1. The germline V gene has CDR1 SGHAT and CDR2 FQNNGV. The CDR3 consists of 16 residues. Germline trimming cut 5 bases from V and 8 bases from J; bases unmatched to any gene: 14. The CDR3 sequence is CASSPSRQGVAGELFF. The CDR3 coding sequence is TGTGCCAGCAGCCCAAGTCGGCAGGGGGTAGCGGGGGAGCTGTTTTTT. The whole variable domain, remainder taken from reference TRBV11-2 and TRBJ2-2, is EAGVAQSPRYKIIEKRQSVAFWCNPISGHATLYWYQQILGQGPKLLIQFQNNGVVDDSQLPKDRFSAERLKGVDSTLKIQPAKLEDSAVYLCASSPSRQGVAGELFFGEGSRLTVL.

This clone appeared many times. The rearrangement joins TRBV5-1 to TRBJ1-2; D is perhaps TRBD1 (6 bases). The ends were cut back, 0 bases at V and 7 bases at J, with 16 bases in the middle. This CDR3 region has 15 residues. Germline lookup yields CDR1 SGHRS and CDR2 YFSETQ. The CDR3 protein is CASSLDMGAGAGYTF. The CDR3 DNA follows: TGCGCCAGCAGCTTGGACATGGGGGCGGGGGCTGGCTACACCTTC.

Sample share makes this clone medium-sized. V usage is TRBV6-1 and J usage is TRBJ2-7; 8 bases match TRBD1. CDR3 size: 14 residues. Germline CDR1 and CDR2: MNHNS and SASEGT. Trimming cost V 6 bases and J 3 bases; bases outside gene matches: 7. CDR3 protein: CASRGQVLNYEQYF. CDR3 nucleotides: TGTGCCAGCAGGGGACAGGTCCTAAACTACGAGCAGTACTTC.

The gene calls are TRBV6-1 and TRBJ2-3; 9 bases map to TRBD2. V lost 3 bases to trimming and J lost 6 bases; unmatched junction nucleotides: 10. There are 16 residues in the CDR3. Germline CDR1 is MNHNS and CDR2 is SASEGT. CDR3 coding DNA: TGTGCCAGCAGTGAGGAAATAGCGGGAGTTTTGGATACGCAGTATTTT. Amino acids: CASSEEIAGVLDTQYF.

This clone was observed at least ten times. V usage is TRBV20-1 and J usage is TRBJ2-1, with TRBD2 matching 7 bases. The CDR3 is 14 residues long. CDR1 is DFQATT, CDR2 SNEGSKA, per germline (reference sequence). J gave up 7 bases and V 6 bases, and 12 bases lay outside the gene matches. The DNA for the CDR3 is TGCAGTGCCGACGGGGGGTTCAGGCCTAATGAGCAGTTCTTC. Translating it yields CSADGGFRPNEQFF.